This is a list of T cell receptor beta chains from one sample in a study of blood T cell repertoires in COVID-19. Sequencing was performed with immunoSEQ multiplex PCR; in TCRdb, only in-frame clones are kept and a portion is missing. The sample carries 120,000 or so clones, over 65% recorded once. The source material was peripheral blood. The receptors originated from a human donor with acute or convalescent COVID-19. The donor label of this sample is uncertain. Both conserved end residues are part of each CDR3. A D gene is named only where the DNA matches it firmly. Size values are once, few and many counts, or a class for expanded clones, and some rows have none.

v_gene: TRBV6-7
d_gene: TRBD1
abundance: -
j_gene: TRBJ1-4
len: 16
CDR3aa: CASSFTRDRADEKLFF
CDR3nt: TGTGCCAGCAGTTTTACTAGGGACAGGGCGGATGAAAAACTGTTTTTT

v_gene: TRBV4-1
d_gene: -
abundance: few
j_gene: TRBJ2-1
len: 15
CDR3aa: CASSQETSSYNEQFF
CDR3nt: TGCGCCAGCAGCCAAGAGACTAGCTCCTACAATGAGCAGTTCTTC

v_gene: TRBV18
d_gene: TRBD1
abundance: -
j_gene: TRBJ1-1
len: 15
CDR3aa: CASSPRQGANTEAFF
CDR3nt: TGTGCCAGCTCCCCACGACAGGGGGCGAATACTGAAGCTTTCTTT

v_gene: TRBV10-3
d_gene: -
abundance: -
j_gene: TRBJ2-4
len: 16
CDR3aa: CAISEDRPSGKNIQYF
CDR3nt: TGTGCCATCAGTGAGGACCGGCCCTCAGGCAAAAACATTCAGTACTTC

v_gene: TRBV7-9
d_gene: -
abundance: -
j_gene: TRBJ1-2
len: 16
CDR3aa: CASSSNGQILVYGYTF
CDR3nt: TGTGCCAGCAGCTCCAACGGACAGATCCTCGTCTATGGCTACACCTTC

v_gene: TRBV7-9
d_gene: TRBD2
abundance: -
j_gene: TRBJ2-5
len: 14
CDR3aa: CASSQGLAEETQYF
CDR3nt: TGTGCCAGCAGCCAGGGACTAGCGGAAGAGACCCAGTACTTC

v_gene: TRBV7-2
d_gene: -
abundance: -
j_gene: TRBJ1-6
len: 14
CDR3aa: CASRDRLREVPLHF
CDR3nt: TGTGCCAGCAGGGACAGACTCCGGGAAGTACCCCTCCACTTT

v_gene: TRBV5-1
d_gene: -
abundance: once
j_gene: TRBJ2-7
len: 14
CDR3aa: CASSTQRGTYEQYF
CDR3nt: TGCGCCAGCAGCACCCAAAGAGGGACCTACGAGCAGTACTTC

v_gene: TRBV11-2
d_gene: TRBD1
abundance: -
j_gene: TRBJ2-7
len: 17
CDR3aa: CASSLVTGGRLTYEQYF
CDR3nt: TGTGCCAGCAGCTTAGTCACAGGGGGCCGATTAACCTACGAGCAGTACTTC

v_gene: TRBV7-9
d_gene: TRBD1
abundance: once
j_gene: TRBJ1-2
len: 13
CDR3aa: CASSRDSNYGYTF
CDR3nt: TGTGCCAGCAGCCGGGACAGTAACTATGGCTACACCTTC

v_gene: TRBV6-2/TRBV6-3
d_gene: TRBD2
abundance: -
j_gene: TRBJ2-1
len: 16
CDR3aa: CASSSRLAGGGNEQFF
CDR3nt: TGTGCCAGCAGTTCGAGACTAGCGGGGGGAGGAAATGAGCAGTTCTTC

v_gene: TRBV5-1
d_gene: -
abundance: -
j_gene: TRBJ2-5
len: 14
CDR3aa: CASSLGGSQETQYF
CDR3nt: TGCGCCAGCAGCTTGGGAGGTTCTCAAGAGACCCAGTACTTC

v_gene: TRBV7-2
d_gene: TRBD1
abundance: -
j_gene: TRBJ1-1
len: 19
CDR3aa: CASSLVGGGTGKMNTEAFF
CDR3nt: TGTGCCAGCAGCTTAGTAGGGGGAGGGACAGGAAAGATGAACACTGAAGCTTTCTTT

v_gene: TRBV28
d_gene: -
abundance: -
j_gene: TRBJ2-7
len: 13
CDR3aa: CASTPSPLYEQYF
CDR3nt: TGTGCCAGCACTCCCTCCCCCCTCTACGAGCAGTACTTC

v_gene: TRBV6-6
d_gene: TRBD1
abundance: -
j_gene: TRBJ1-2
len: 15
CDR3aa: CASSYSDRNNYGYTF
CDR3nt: TGTGCCAGCAGTTACTCGGACAGGAATAACTATGGCTACACCTTC

v_gene: TRBV25-1
d_gene: -
abundance: -
j_gene: TRBJ1-2
len: 13
CDR3aa: CASRVGGADGYTF
CDR3nt: TGTGCCAGCAGGGTGGGGGGGGCGGATGGCTACACCTTC

v_gene: TRBV25-1
d_gene: TRBD1
abundance: -
j_gene: TRBJ1-5
len: 15
CDR3aa: CARPDRAISNQPQHF
CDR3nt: TGTGCCAGGCCAGACAGGGCGATAAGCAATCAGCCCCAGCATTTT

v_gene: TRBV12-3/TRBV12-4
d_gene: -
abundance: -
j_gene: TRBJ2-7
len: 13
CDR3aa: CASSPLRGYEQYF
CDR3nt: TGTGCCAGCAGTCCCCTCAGGGGCTACGAGCAGTACTTC

v_gene: TRBV14
d_gene: TRBD1
abundance: once
j_gene: TRBJ1-2
len: 13
CDR3aa: CASSLTGLYGYTF
CDR3nt: TGTGCCAGCAGCTTGACAGGGCTCTATGGCTACACCTTC

v_gene: TRBV6-5
d_gene: -
abundance: -
j_gene: TRBJ1-2
len: 13
CDR3aa: CASSYDNNYGYTF
CDR3nt: TGTGCCAGCAGTTACGACAACAACTATGGCTACACCTTC